The clone carrying this T cell receptor (beta chain) has only a few counts. These data come from a study of blood T cells in healthy people across ages. The CDR3 consists of 14 residues. CDR1 KGHSH and CDR2 LQKENI come from the germline V gene. V trimming: 9 bases; J trimming: 3 bases; junction bases outside the gene matches: 8. Then a second PCR, running roughly 7 to 11 cycles, was carried out with a sample-barcoded 5' primer and a J-beta primer mix. TCRdb re-derived calls from the 5' RACE reads in MiXCR, one entry per CDR3 protein. This sample has around 580,000 distinct CDR3 sequences, with less than 60% found just once.

The chain links TRBV18 to TRBJ2-3; the match to TRBD2 covers 8 bases. The sample consisted of blood. This receptor was identified in an elderly man in good health. The CDR3 coding sequence is TGTGCCAGTACACGGGAGCGGGGGACAGATACGCAGTATTTT. This codes for CASTRERGTDTQYF.